The 31 T cell receptor beta chains below come from one sample, sequenced in a study of blood T cell repertoires in COVID-19 (dated by TCRdb to 2019 to 2021). Receptor libraries were prepared by the immunoSEQ multiplex PCR assay. The table comes from immuneACCESS by way of TCRdb, which keeps in-frame sequences with V and J called. Part of the clones is missing from these tables; in studies checked, under half for an unresolved V gene and the rest for unknown reasons. In all, the sample holds roughly 150,000 clones, and 84% of those were seen once. The ten biggest clones cover roughly 8% of the sample. The sequenced material came from PBMCs or T cells enriched from blood (not recorded which). The receptors come from a woman aged 50 to 60 who had recovered from COVID-19.

The J gene is TRBJ1-3, the V gene TRBV9; TRBD1 agrees at 11 bases. Germline loops: CDR1 SGDLS, CDR2 YYNGEE. This CDR3 has 16 amino acids. V dropped 2 bases and J dropped 1; count of bases not matched to a gene: 2. Here the CDR3 DNA reads TGTGCCAGCAGCGTGGGACAGGGGGGTTCTGGAAACACCATATATTTT. It translates to CASSVGQGGSGNTIYF.

The CDR3 sequence: CAISGGGRTDTQYF. The CDR3 coding sequence is TGTGCCATCAGTGGGGGGGGACGCACAGATACGCAGTATTTT. V usage is TRBV10-3 and J usage is TRBJ2-3, with 7 bases fitting TRBD2. J lost 1 base, V lost 4 bases, and 2 bases had no gene match. This CDR3 spans 14 amino acids. Germline CDR1 and CDR2: ENHRY and SYGVKD.

The chain recombines TRBV12-3 or TRBV12-4 with TRBJ1-1, with D possibly matching TRBD1 (5 bases). CDR3 length equals 13 residues. Trimming left V 2 bases short and J 4 bases short, with 8 bases between. CDR3 sequence: CASSLKGITEAFF. CDR3 in DNA: TGTGCCAGCAGTTTAAAGGGGATCACTGAAGCTTTCTTT.

This clone showed up just once. The chain carries TRBV9 and TRBJ2-1; 11 bases fit TRBD2. Trimming cost V 3 bases and J 3 bases; bases outside gene matches: 8. The germline gives CDR1 SGDLS, CDR2 YYNGEE. This CDR3 contains 17 residues. The CDR3 DNA reads TGTGCCAGCAGCGAGATCCCGGGACTAGCGGTCTACAATGAGCAGTTCTTC. Amino acids: CASSEIPGLAVYNEQFF.

The rearrangement joins TRBV6-4 to TRBJ2-3; TRBD2 matches 8 bases. The trim removed 4 bases at V and 7 bases at J, leaving 10 bases unmatched. Per germline, CDR1 MRHNA and CDR2 SNTAGT. This CDR3 has 15 residues. The CDR3 region has the DNA TGTGCCAGCAGTGCGCAAGCGGGAGTTAAGAATACGCAGTATTTT. Amino acid sequence: CASSAQAGVKNTQYF.

The rearrangement links TRBV29-1 to TRBJ1-4, with D tentatively TRBD1 (6 bases). The CDR3 spans 13 residues. Looked up from germline, CDR1 is SQVTM and CDR2 is ANQGSEA. The germline V and J ends were trimmed by 4 bases and 5 bases, with 11 bases remaining between them. This CDR3 is CSVVSGANEKLFF. Written as DNA, the CDR3 is TGCAGCGTTGTATCAGGGGCAAATGAAAAACTGTTTTTT.

The rearrangement joins TRBV5-4 to TRBJ2-1; 8 bases map to TRBD1. Germline V CDR1 and CDR2: SGHNT, YYREEE (reference sequence). The CDR3 consists of 16 residues. V lost 3 bases to trimming and J lost 6 bases; unmatched junction nucleotides: 11. The DNA of the CDR3 is TGTGCCAGCAGCTCCCCCGGGACAGGCCTTGCCAATGAGCAGTTCTTC. This encodes CASSSPGTGLANEQFF.

This clone was observed a handful of times. This CDR3 is CAISSQGNTIYF. DNA for the CDR3: TGTGCCATCAGCTCGCAGGGAAACACCATATATTTT. This chain links TRBV10-3 with TRBJ1-3; no clear D gene. This CDR3 has 12 amino acids. Germline CDR1 and CDR2: ENHRY and SYGVKD. With 6 bases removed from V and 4 bases from J, the gap between germline ends came to 7 bases.

The chain carries TRBV29-1 and TRBJ2-3, with 8 nucleotides matching TRBD2. The CDR3 is 15 residues long. Trimming at V came to 8 bases and at J to 3 bases, leaving 13 bases not matched to a gene. Per the germline V gene, CDR1 is SQVTM and CDR2 is ANQGSEA. CDR3 region: CSLCTVAGQTDTQYF. CDR3 sequence (DNA): TGCAGCTTGTGCACCGTAGCGGGGCAGACAGATACGCAGTATTTT.

This chain joins TRBV7-2 and TRBJ1-2, with D unresolved. The CDR3 length is 11 residues. Trimming removed 7 bases from V and 7 bases from J, with 10 bases in between. CDR1 and CDR2 (germline): SGHTA, FQGNSA. The CDR3 region has the DNA TGTGCCAGCACCACTCGTTTTGGCTACACCTTC. As protein: CASTTRFGYTF.

CDR3 nucleotides: TGTGCCAGCAGCTTGGGGACTAGCGGGATTTCAGATACGCAGTATTTT. Translating it yields CASSLGTSGISDTQYF. The chain has TRBV7-3 and TRBJ2-3, with 13 bases identical to TRBD2. Germline assignment: CDR1 SGHTA and CDR2 FQGTGA. The J segment lost 4 bases and the V segment lost 3 bases, leaving 4 bases of the junction unmatched. The CDR3 spans 16 residues.

V and J are TRBV28 and TRBJ2-7, with 10 nucleotides matching TRBD1. V trimming: 6 bases; J trimming: 7 bases; junction bases outside the gene matches: 15. The CDR3 runs 16 residues. Germline loops: CDR1 MDHEN, CDR2 SYDVKM. The CDR3 DNA reads TGTGCCAGCAGACCCCCGGGACAGGGGAAAGTTGGGGAGCAGTACTTC. It codes for CASRPPGQGKVGEQYF.

V is TRBV3-1 (or the pseudogene TRBV3-2) and J is TRBJ1-1; tentatively, D is TRBD1 (5 bases). Germline loops: CDR1 LGHDT, CDR2 YNNKEL (reference sequence). The CDR3 totals 14 residues. Deletions cut 0 bases from V and 5 bases from J, with 10 bases between. The CDR3 nucleotides read TGTGCCAGCAGCCAAGATCCGGGGGGGACTGAAGCTTTCTTT. Translating gives CASSQDPGGTEAFF.

The chain recombines TRBV7-3 with TRBJ1-1, with no clear D. The CDR3 runs 13 residues. Looked up from germline, CDR1 is SGHTA and CDR2 is FQGTGA. Deletions cut 3 bases from V and 0 bases from J, with 5 bases between. The CDR3 nucleotides read TGTGCCAGCAGCTTCCACATGAACACTGAAGCTTTCTTT. Protein: CASSFHMNTEAFF.

The chain joins TRBV28 to TRBJ1-5; D is unclear. V was clipped by 8 bases and J by 3 bases, with 8 bases between them. The CDR3 contains 12 residues. The germline V gene encodes CDR1 MDHEN and CDR2 SYDVKM. The CDR3: CASGPPNQPQHF. The CDR3 DNA reads as TGTGCCAGCGGGCCCCCCAATCAGCCCCAGCATTTT.

The rearrangement joins TRBV18 to TRBJ1-5, with 7 nucleotides matching TRBD1. The J segment lost 0 bases and the V segment lost 4 bases, leaving 3 bases of the junction unmatched. Germline V CDR1 and CDR2: KGHSH, LQKENI. This CDR3 is 15 amino acids long. CDR3 coding DNA: TGTGCCAGCTCACGGGACAGAAATAGCAATCAGCCCCAGCATTTT. Amino acids: CASSRDRNSNQPQHF. Variable domain in full (rest from reference TRBV18 and TRBJ1-5): NAGVMQNPRHLVRRRGQEARLRCSPMKGHSHVYWYRQLPEEGLKFMVYLQKENIIDESGMPKERFSAEFPKEGPSILRIQQVVRGDSAAYFCASSRDRNSNQPQHFGDGTRLSIL.

This sequence joins TRBV18 and TRBJ1-5; 7 nucleotides align to TRBD1. V lost 3 bases and J lost 0; bases outside the gene matches: 5. The CDR3 runs 16 residues. CDR1 and CDR2 from the germline V gene are KGHSH and LQKENI. This CDR3 is CASSPETGYSNQPQHF. The CDR3 DNA is TGTGCCAGCTCACCGGAGACAGGGTATAGCAATCAGCCCCAGCATTTT.

This chain uses TRBV7-2 with TRBJ2-1, with D possibly matching TRBD1 (6 bases). Germline V lookup: CDR1 SGHTA, CDR2 FQGNSA. The CDR3 has 15 amino acids. The ends were cut back, 5 bases at V and 3 bases at J, with 14 bases in the middle. This CDR3 is CASSDQGGRYNEQFF. The CDR3 DNA sequence: TGTGCCAGCAGCGACCAAGGGGGACGCTACAATGAGCAGTTCTTC.

The rearrangement joins TRBV7-2 to TRBJ2-3; possibly TRBD1 for D (6 bases). Trimming took 3 bases from V and 2 from J, leaving 18 bases between them. Germline V gene data show CDR1 as SGHTA and CDR2 as FQGNSA. The CDR3 has 17 amino acids. The CDR3 DNA follows: TGTGCCAGCAGCTTGCAACAGGGTCCCTACCACACAGATACGCAGTATTTT. Encoded protein: CASSLQQGPYHTDTQYF.

V and J are TRBV5-1 and TRBJ2-3, with a weak D call TRBD1 (6 bases). The CDR3 sequence is 18 residues long. Germline V gene data show CDR1 as SGHRS and CDR2 as YFSETQ. V was pared by 0 bases and J by 2 bases, with 19 bases between. CDR3 in DNA: TGCGCCAGCAGCTTGGGGTACATTTTGGGGGCAAACACAGATACGCAGTATTTT. Protein product: CASSLGYILGANTDTQYF.

The chain couples TRBV3-1 (or the pseudogene TRBV3-2) to TRBJ1-1; unclear D gene. This CDR3 comprises 17 residues. Trimming shortened V by 0 bases and J by 1 base, and 15 bases separated the two germline ends. From germline, CDR1 is LGHDT and CDR2 YNNKEL (reference sequence). In DNA form, the CDR3 reads TGTGCCAGCAGCCAAGATCGACTCATCCCGGCGAACACTGAAGCTTTCTTT. Residues: CASSQDRLIPANTEAFF.

J is TRBJ2-7 and V is TRBV6-5, with D possibly TRBD1 on 7 matching bases. This CDR3 is built from 13 residues. Germline loops: CDR1 MNHEY, CDR2 SVGAGI. V shed 6 bases and J shed 7 bases, with 16 bases lying between them. In DNA form, the CDR3 reads TGTGCCAGCAGCCCCAGGGGGGAGAAAGAGCAGTACTTC. Its translation: CASSPRGEKEQYF.

This chain uses TRBV28 with TRBJ2-1; 8 nucleotides line up with TRBD1. This CDR3 spans 15 amino acids. V lost 6 bases to trimming and J lost 0 bases; unmatched junction nucleotides: 4. Germline values: CDR1 MDHEN, CDR2 SYDVKM. The CDR3 is CASRKDRVSYNEQFF. The CDR3 coding sequence is TGTGCCAGCAGGAAGGACAGGGTCTCCTACAATGAGCAGTTCTTC.

This clone has just a few counts. The rearrangement uses TRBV10-3 and TRBJ1-2; the D is unclear. The CDR3 is 16 amino acids. The V end was cut by 1 base, the J end by 0 bases, with 12 bases between. Germline V gene sequence: CDR1 ENHRY, CDR2 SYGVKD. This chain's CDR3 is CAISEWFPAANYGYTF. DNA for the CDR3: TGTGCCATCAGTGAGTGGTTCCCTGCAGCTAACTATGGCTACACCTTC.

V usage is TRBV5-1 and J usage is TRBJ1-3; no definite D call. Germline V gene data show CDR1 as SGHRS and CDR2 as YFSETQ. The germline V and J ends were trimmed by 4 bases and 4 bases, with 12 bases remaining between them. CDR3 length equals 14 residues. The chain's CDR3 is CASSPRVGGNTIYF. The CDR3 DNA follows: TGCGCCAGCAGCCCGAGGGTAGGGGGAAACACCATATATTTT.

V usage is TRBV28 and J usage is TRBJ2-6, with TRBD1 matching 10 bases. This CDR3 comprises 16 residues. CDR1 MDHEN and CDR2 SYDVKM come from the germline V gene. V lost 5 bases to trimming and J lost 0 bases; unmatched junction nucleotides: 1. The CDR3 spells CASSRQGASGANVLTF. The CDR3 DNA sequence: TGTGCCAGCAGTCGACAGGGGGCCTCTGGGGCCAACGTCCTGACTTTC.

In its sample, this clone was seen a few times. The chain employs TRBV5-1 and TRBJ2-6; 8 bases align to TRBD1. The CDR3 runs to 16 residues. J gave up 4 bases and V 0 bases, and 3 bases lay outside the gene matches. Germline V lookup: CDR1 SGHRS, CDR2 YFSETQ. CDR3 region: CASSLDGQGGANVLTF. The CDR3 DNA is TGCGCCAGCAGCTTGGACGGACAGGGCGGGGCCAACGTCCTGACTTTC.

The chain links TRBV9 to TRBJ1-1; 7 bases match TRBD1. The V and J ends lost 4 bases and 4 bases, in that order; junction bases with no gene match: 7. The CDR3 is 14 amino acids. Germline loops: CDR1 SGDLS, CDR2 YYNGEE. The CDR3 DNA is TGTGCCAGCAGCATGCAGGGGGAGACCACTGAAGCTTTCTTT. Translating it yields CASSMQGETTEAFF.

This chain uses TRBV11-2 with TRBJ2-7; no definite D call. CDR1 and CDR2 from the germline V gene are SGHAT and FQNNGV. The CDR3 length is 14 residues. The V gene lost 4 bases and the J gene lost 1 base, with 11 bases spanning the gap. CDR3 amino acids: CASSSQVESYEQYF. The CDR3 DNA reads as TGTGCCAGCAGCTCCCAGGTTGAATCCTACGAGCAGTACTTC.

This clone was seen only a few times. The chain uses TRBV7-9 and TRBJ1-1, with TRBD1 identical over 11 bases. The CDR3 sequence is 14 residues long. Trimming cost V 5 bases and J 3 bases; bases outside gene matches: 2. Germline V gene lookup returns CDR1 SEHNR and CDR2 FQNEAQ (reference sequence). CDR3 in amino acids: CASSKGQGDTEAFF. The CDR3 nucleotides read TGTGCCAGCAGCAAGGGACAGGGGGACACTGAAGCTTTCTTT.

The CDR3 loop is CASSLSTEPNTGELFF. Written as DNA, the CDR3 is TGCGCCAGCAGCCTTTCGACAGAACCAAACACCGGGGAGCTGTTTTTT. This sequence joins TRBV4-3 and TRBJ2-2; TRBD1 might be the D (5 bases). CDR1 LGHNA and CDR2 YSLEER come from the germline V gene. CDR3 length: 16 amino acids. V dropped 4 bases and J dropped 2 bases, with 14 bases sitting between them.